These 19 T cell receptor beta chains were all obtained from the same sample, sequenced in a study of T cell repertoires in cytomegalovirus infection. TCRdb called the reads again in MiXCR, with one record for every CDR3 protein. The sample lists about 220,000 distinct CDR3 sequences, approximately 38% seen once, with around 64% in the top ten. Their antigens are not known. The sample in question was CD8+ T cells from cultured PBMCs, obtained from culture after CMV antigen stimulation. The receptors were sampled from a human donor in good health (CMV status not recorded). Some clones in this sample may be carry-over from other donors' samples.

CDR3 nucleotides: TGTGCCAGCAGCCCAAAGAATTCGGGACAGGAGAAGTTCTTC. Translation: CASSPKNSGQEKFF. The gene calls are TRBV7-3 and TRBJ2-1, with TRBD1 matching 8 bases. The J segment lost 14 bases and the V segment lost 5 bases, leaving 14 bases of the junction unmatched. The CDR3 has 14 residues. Germline V CDR1 and CDR2: SGHTA, FQGTGA.

A few counts support this clonotype. V gene TRBV7-8 combines with J gene TRBJ2-3; TRBD2 might be the D (5 bases). Trimming left V 6 bases short and J 5 bases short, with 15 bases between. The CDR3 totals 14 residues. Germline CDR1 and CDR2: SGHVS and FQNEAQ. CDR3 protein: CASRSPGSVDTQYF. DNA for the CDR3: TGTGCCAGCAGAAGTCCGGGGAGCGTAGATACGCAGTATTTT.

This clonotype was detected many times. The germline gene is not matched at one end of the junction; a read error may be the cause. The genes are TRBV18 and TRBJ2-5; 8 bases are a match to TRBD2. The CDR3 totals 16 residues. Per the germline V gene, CDR1 is KGHSH and CDR2 is LQKENI. CDR3 nucleotide sequence: TGTGCCAGCTCATCACCCATCCGGGGGGGCCAGGAGACCCAGTACTTC. Translated, it gives CASSSPIRGGQETQYF.

This chain connects TRBV29-1 to TRBJ2-7; 11 bases match TRBD2. Germline V gene sequence: CDR1 SQVTM, CDR2 ANQGSEA. After removal of 1 base from V and 3 bases from J, the junction contained 2 bases not matched to a gene. The CDR3 extends over 14 amino acids. CDR3 DNA sequence: TGCAGCGTTGAAGCGACTAGCGGGGACTACGAGCAGTACTTC. Amino acids: CSVEATSGDYEQYF.

The rearrangement uses TRBV12-3 or TRBV12-4 and TRBJ1-1, with D possibly TRBD1 on 5 matching bases. V was cut by 5 bases and J by 5 bases, with 15 bases left in between. This CDR3 has 14 amino acids. CDR3 DNA: TGTGCCAGCAGTCATGGGACCGGGTGGACTGAAGCTTTCTTT. It specifies CASSHGTGWTEAFF.

The V gene is TRBV10-2, the J gene TRBJ2-7, with D hard to call. CDR1 and CDR2 from the germline V gene are WSHSY and SAAADI. Trimming left V 3 bases short and J 3 bases short, with 9 bases between. The CDR3 sequence is 13 residues long. The CDR3 region is CASSDQESYEQYF. The CDR3 DNA is TGCGCCAGCAGTGACCAGGAGAGCTACGAGCAGTACTTC.

The rearrangement joins TRBV28 to TRBJ1-1, with 7 bases lining up with TRBD1. CDR1 and CDR2 (germline): MDHEN, SYDVKM. The CDR3 extends over 16 amino acids. The V and J ends lost 2 bases and 6 bases, in that order; junction bases with no gene match: 12. The CDR3 spells CASSLPQWEGAPEAFF. The CDR3 region has the DNA TGTGCCAGCAGTTTACCCCAATGGGAGGGGGCTCCTGAAGCTTTCTTT.

This clonotype was seen only a few times. V is TRBV13 and J is TRBJ1-1; D call uncertain. V lost 1 base and J lost 1, with 10 bases in between. Germline V gives CDR1 PRHDT, CDR2 FYEKMQ (reference sequence). The CDR3 length is 15 residues. The CDR3 region has the DNA TGTGCCAGCAGCTTAGCTATAGGGTCGAACACTGAAGCTTTCTTT. Translating it yields CASSLAIGSNTEAFF.

The V and J genes are TRBV7-9 and TRBJ2-1; D gene uncertain. Germline CDR1 reads SEHNR; CDR2 reads FQNEAQ (reference sequence). CDR3 length: 16 amino acids. The V end was cut by 3 bases, the J end by 0 bases, with 12 bases between. Here the CDR3 reads CASSLGSTYSYNEQFF. CDR3 nucleotides: TGTGCCAGCAGCTTGGGTAGCACCTACTCCTACAATGAGCAGTTCTTC. Supplemented by reference TRBV7-9 and TRBJ2-1, the full variable domain reads DTGVSQNPRHKITKRGQNVTFRCDPISEHNRLYWYRQTLGQGPEFLTYFQNEAQLEKSRLLSDRFSAERPKGSFSTLEIQRTEQGDSAMYLCASSLGSTYSYNEQFFGPGTRLTVL.

The chain's CDR3 is CASSFGTGFGYTF. As DNA, the CDR3 is TGTGCCAGCAGTTTTGGGACAGGGTTTGGCTACACCTTC. This chain links TRBV12-3 or TRBV12-4 with TRBJ1-2; the match to TRBD1 covers 9 bases. This CDR3 contains 13 residues. After removal of 3 bases from V and 7 bases from J, the junction contained 3 bases not matched to a gene.

This clonotype came up many times. The rearrangement uses TRBV7-2 and TRBJ2-3, with 10 positions matching TRBD2. Germline V gene sequence: CDR1 SGHTA, CDR2 FQGNSA. J was trimmed by 0 bases and V by 2 bases; bases with no gene match: 11. The CDR3 contains 19 residues. The CDR3 region is CASSLRWLAGAPSTDTQYF. CDR3 bases: TGTGCCAGCAGCTTAAGGTGGCTAGCGGGAGCCCCTAGCACAGATACGCAGTATTTT. Looking up the rest from reference TRBV7-2 and TRBJ2-3 gives the full variable domain: GAGVSQSPSNKVTEKGKDVELRCDPISGHTALYWYRQSLGQGLEFLIYFQGNSAPDKSGLPSDRFSAERTGGSVSTLTIQRTQQEDSAVYLCASSLRWLAGAPSTDTQYFGPGTRLTVL.

This clonotype was seen a handful of times. The chain links TRBV6-1 to TRBJ2-5; a possible D gene is TRBD1 (6 bases). Germline CDR1 reads MNHNS; CDR2 reads SASEGT. Trimming removed 5 bases at V and 2 bases at J, with 21 bases between. The CDR3 length is 17 residues. For the CDR3, the DNA is TGTGCCAGCAGTCGGGTGGGCAGGGGAAGGATACAAGAGACCCAGTACTTC. This codes for CASSRVGRGRIQETQYF.

DNA for the CDR3: TGTGCCAGCAGTTATCGAGCGGTCGAGCAGTACTTC. It encodes CASSYRAVEQYF. The genes are TRBV6-1 and TRBJ2-7; maybe TRBD2 (5 bases). CDR1 and CDR2 from the germline V gene are MNHNS and SASEGT. Trimming shortened V by 5 bases and J by 6 bases, and 11 bases separated the two germline ends. This CDR3 contains 12 residues.

In its sample, this clonotype was seen a few times. The gene calls are TRBV7-6 and TRBJ1-1, with TRBD1 matching over 7 bases. This CDR3 spans 15 amino acids. Per the germline V gene, CDR1 is SGHVS and CDR2 is FNYEAQ. Unmatched junction bases numbered 13, after V lost 5 bases and J lost 7 bases. In DNA, the CDR3 is TGTGCCAGCAGCCCCCTGTATGACAGGGTTGATGAAGCTTTCTTT. As protein: CASSPLYDRVDEAFF.

This clonotype was seen ten or more times. This chain joins TRBV7-8 and TRBJ2-1, with 15 bases aligning to TRBD2. Trimming at V came to 4 bases and at J to 2 bases, leaving 6 bases not matched to a gene. CDR1 is SGHVS, CDR2 FQNEAQ, per germline. The CDR3 consists of 18 residues. The CDR3 DNA sequence: TGTGCCAGCAGCTCAGGACTAGCGGGGGGGAAGACCTACAATGAGCAGTTCTTC. It is translated as CASSSGLAGGKTYNEQFF.

This clonotype has a handful of counts. DNA of the CDR3: TGTGCCAGCAGCCCGAGAGGGGGTTCTAACTATGGCTACACCTTC. Protein sequence: CASSPRGGSNYGYTF. The genes are TRBV7-2 and TRBJ1-2, with a possible D match to TRBD1 (6 bases). There are 15 residues in the CDR3. Trimming shortened V by 5 bases and J by 0 bases, and 13 bases separated the two germline ends. Looked up from germline, CDR1 is SGHTA and CDR2 is FQGNSA.

This clonotype showed up many times. The V call is TRBV19, the J call TRBJ2-1; no reliable D call. Germline loops: CDR1 LNHDA, CDR2 SQIVND (reference sequence). V lost 3 bases and J lost 10, with 10 bases in between. CDR3 length: 12 amino acids. The CDR3 reads CASSIGSVEQFF. The CDR3 DNA reads as TGTGCCAGTAGTATCGGGTCTGTAGAGCAGTTCTTC. Full variable domain (rest looked up from reference TRBV19 and TRBJ2-1): DGGITQSPKYLFRKEGQNVTLSCEQNLNHDAMYWYRQDPGQGLRLIYYSQIVNDFQKGDIAEGYSVSREKKESFPLTVTSAQKNPTAFYLCASSIGSVEQFFGPGTRLTVL.

This clonotype was found many times. The J gene is TRBJ2-1, the V gene TRBV20-1; the match to TRBD2 covers 7 bases. Germline V gene sequence: CDR1 DFQATT, CDR2 SNEGSKA (reference sequence). CDR3 size: 15 residues. V lost 2 bases, J lost 7 bases, and 11 bases stayed unmatched. CDR3 residues: CSARKEGGPVNEQFF. In DNA form, the CDR3 reads TGCAGTGCTAGAAAAGAGGGAGGGCCGGTAAATGAGCAGTTCTTC.

There are many counts of this clonotype. The V gene is TRBV12-3 or TRBV12-4, the J gene TRBJ2-1, with D tentatively TRBD1 (6 bases). V was trimmed by 3 bases and J by 10 bases, leaving 13 bases between them. CDR3 length: 13 amino acids. DNA for the CDR3: TGTGCCAGCAGTTTCGGGACGAGGGGGGAGCAGTTCTTC. Its protein is CASSFGTRGEQFF.